A selection of T cell receptor beta chains follows, all from one sample in a study of shared clonotypes between healthy human individuals. Only in-frame clones appear in the TCRdb table, and some are missing; sequencing was by immunoSEQ multiplex PCR. The sample includes roughly 2.6 million clones, 85% to 95% seen only once; the top ten take over 0.12%. Sequencing was carried out using naive CD4+ T cells sorted from blood. These receptor sequences come from a man between 18 and 29 years old in good health. Each CDR3 is given with its conserved first and last residue. The order of the fields is clone size, D gene, J gene, V gene, CDR3 protein, CDR3 DNA. The D gene is left open where the match is weak. Expanded clones are given a class, and other clones once, few, many or no size at all.

clone size: .; D gene: TRBD1; J gene: TRBJ1-6; V gene: TRBV30; CDR3 protein: CAWSRDRGNSPLHF; CDR3 DNA: TGTGCCTGGTCAAGAGACAGGGGGAATTCACCCCTCCACTTT
clone size: .; D gene: TRBD1; J gene: TRBJ2-3; V gene: TRBV19; CDR3 protein: CASSPRFGTGMFDTQYF; CDR3 DNA: TGTGCCAGTAGTCCACGCTTCGGGACAGGGATGTTCGATACGCAGTATTTT
clone size: .; D gene: TRBD1; J gene: TRBJ2-2; V gene: TRBV6-1; CDR3 protein: CASNRDRDTGELFF; CDR3 DNA: TGTGCCAGCAATCGGGACAGGGACACCGGGGAGCTGTTTTTT
clone size: .; D gene: .; J gene: TRBJ2-5; V gene: TRBV7-8; CDR3 protein: CASSLVGGQETQYF; CDR3 DNA: TGTGCCAGCAGCTTAGTAGGGGGGCAAGAGACCCAGTACTTC
clone size: .; D gene: .; J gene: TRBJ2-7; V gene: TRBV10-1; CDR3 protein: CASSRDISYEQYF; CDR3 DNA: TGCGCCAGCAGTCGGGACATCTCCTACGAGCAGTACTTC
clone size: .; D gene: .; J gene: TRBJ1-4; V gene: TRBV4-2; CDR3 protein: CASSRGGLVDEKLFF; CDR3 DNA: TGTGCCAGCAGCCGGGGAGGGCTCGTCGATGAAAAACTGTTTTTT
clone size: .; D gene: .; J gene: TRBJ1-4; V gene: TRBV28; CDR3 protein: CASSPIVRSNEKLFF; CDR3 DNA: TGTGCCAGCAGTCCAATAGTCAGGAGTAATGAAAAACTGTTTTTT
clone size: .; D gene: .; J gene: TRBJ1-6; V gene: TRBV2; CDR3 protein: CASRAGTSNSPLHF; CDR3 DNA: TGTGCCAGCAGGGCCGGGACCAGTAATTCACCCCTCCACTTT
clone size: .; D gene: .; J gene: TRBJ2-2; V gene: TRBV5-1; CDR3 protein: CASSLVSGVTGELFF; CDR3 DNA: TGCGCCAGCAGCTTGGTCTCAGGGGTGACCGGGGAGCTGTTTTTT
clone size: .; D gene: TRBD1; J gene: TRBJ1-3; V gene: TRBV25-1; CDR3 protein: CASSEDDRGSGNTIYF; CDR3 DNA: TGTGCCAGCAGTGAGGACGACAGGGGCTCTGGAAACACCATATATTTT
clone size: .; D gene: .; J gene: TRBJ1-6; V gene: TRBV5-6; CDR3 protein: CASSLIDSSYNSPLHF; CDR3 DNA: TGTGCCAGCAGCTTGATTGACAGCTCCTATAATTCACCCCTCCACTTT
clone size: once; D gene: TRBD2; J gene: TRBJ2-3; V gene: TRBV11-2; CDR3 protein: CASRGLAGAGGTDTQYF; CDR3 DNA: TGTGCCAGCCGGGGACTAGCGGGAGCGGGGGGCACAGATACGCAGTATTTT
clone size: .; D gene: TRBD2; J gene: TRBJ2-1; V gene: TRBV25-1; CDR3 protein: CASSLAGGPSYNEQFF; CDR3 DNA: TGTGCCAGCAGCCTAGCGGGAGGGCCCTCCTACAATGAGCAGTTCTTC
clone size: .; D gene: .; J gene: TRBJ1-2; V gene: TRBV2; CDR3 protein: CASSESRARTGYTF; CDR3 DNA: TGTGCCAGCAGCGAATCCAGGGCACGGACCGGCTACACCTTC
clone size: .; D gene: .; J gene: TRBJ2-3; V gene: TRBV5-4; CDR3 protein: CASSLAGGTDTQYF; CDR3 DNA: TGTGCCAGCAGCTTGGCAGGTGGCACAGATACGCAGTATTTT
clone size: few; D gene: .; J gene: TRBJ1-1; V gene: TRBV30; CDR3 protein: CAWAGQMNTEAFF; CDR3 DNA: TGTGCCTGGGCCGGACAGATGAACACTGAAGCTTTCTTT
clone size: .; D gene: .; J gene: TRBJ2-7; V gene: TRBV6-6; CDR3 protein: CASSYSATEQYF; CDR3 DNA: TGTGCCAGCAGTTACTCGGCGACGGAGCAGTACTTC
clone size: .; D gene: .; J gene: TRBJ2-3; V gene: TRBV5-1; CDR3 protein: CASSLGGADTQYF; CDR3 DNA: TGCGCCAGCAGCCTGGGGGGCGCAGATACGCAGTATTTT
clone size: .; D gene: .; J gene: TRBJ1-1; V gene: TRBV30; CDR3 protein: CAWGAGDTEAFF; CDR3 DNA: TGTGCCTGGGGGGCGGGTGACACTGAAGCTTTCTTT
clone size: .; D gene: .; J gene: TRBJ1-6; V gene: TRBV28; CDR3 protein: CASSLRPTWRPLHF; CDR3 DNA: TGTGCCAGCAGTTTACGTCCAACTTGGCGCCCCCTCCACTTT
clone size: .; D gene: .; J gene: TRBJ1-1; V gene: TRBV19; CDR3 protein: CASTSQSLPFTEAFF; CDR3 DNA: TGTGCCAGCACCAGCCAGAGTCTGCCATTCACTGAAGCTTTCTTT
clone size: .; D gene: .; J gene: TRBJ1-2; V gene: TRBV5-1; CDR3 protein: CASSAGPGSIYGYTF; CDR3 DNA: TGCGCCAGCAGCGCAGGGCCAGGGTCCATCTATGGCTACACCTTC
clone size: .; D gene: .; J gene: TRBJ2-5; V gene: TRBV21-1; CDR3 protein: CASSRKEGTTKRICQETQYF; CDR3 DNA: TGTGCCAGCAGCCGAAAGGAAGGGACAACAAAACGTATTTGTCAAGAGACCCAGTACTTC
clone size: .; D gene: .; J gene: TRBJ1-1; V gene: TRBV6-5; CDR3 protein: CASAPLVAVNTEAFF; CDR3 DNA: TGTGCCAGCGCCCCCCTGGTCGCAGTGAACACTGAAGCTTTCTTT
clone size: .; D gene: .; J gene: TRBJ1-1; V gene: TRBV13; CDR3 protein: CASSSRGNTEAFF; CDR3 DNA: TGTGCCAGCAGCTCGAGGGGGAACACTGAAGCTTTCTTT
clone size: .; D gene: .; J gene: TRBJ2-7; V gene: TRBV2; CDR3 protein: CASSDYRAYEQYF; CDR3 DNA: TGTGCCAGCAGTGATTACAGAGCCTACGAGCAGTACTTC
clone size: .; D gene: .; J gene: TRBJ2-3; V gene: TRBV19; CDR3 protein: CATLNWKDSTDTQYF; CDR3 DNA: TGTGCCACCCTTAATTGGAAGGATAGCACAGATACGCAGTATTTT
clone size: few; D gene: .; J gene: TRBJ2-7; V gene: TRBV6-6; CDR3 protein: CASSYGVSYEQYF; CDR3 DNA: TGTGCCAGCAGTTACGGGGTCTCCTACGAGCAGTACTTC
clone size: .; D gene: .; J gene: TRBJ1-2; V gene: TRBV5-4; CDR3 protein: CASSDLDYGYTF; CDR3 DNA: TGTGCCAGCAGCGACTTGGACTATGGCTACACCTTC
clone size: .; D gene: .; J gene: TRBJ2-1; V gene: TRBV7-9; CDR3 protein: CASSLAHLNNEQFF; CDR3 DNA: TGTGCCAGCAGCTTAGCCCACTTAAACAATGAGCAGTTCTTC
clone size: .; D gene: TRBD1; J gene: TRBJ1-3; V gene: TRBV25-1; CDR3 protein: CASSDQGAGNTIYF; CDR3 DNA: TGTGCCAGCAGTGACCAGGGGGCTGGAAACACCATATATTTT
clone size: .; D gene: .; J gene: TRBJ2-5; V gene: TRBV25-1; CDR3 protein: CASSWQGQETQYF; CDR3 DNA: TGTGCCAGCAGTTGGCAGGGGCAAGAGACCCAGTACTTC
clone size: .; D gene: TRBD1; J gene: TRBJ2-7; V gene: TRBV4-1; CDR3 protein: CASSRGLSAYEQYF; CDR3 DNA: TGCGCCAGCAGCAGGGGGCTTTCGGCCTACGAGCAGTACTTC
clone size: once; D gene: .; J gene: TRBJ2-1; V gene: TRBV18; CDR3 protein: CASSPSGGNEQFF; CDR3 DNA: TGTGCCAGCTCACCCTCCGGGGGCAATGAGCAGTTCTTC
clone size: .; D gene: TRBD1; J gene: TRBJ2-3; V gene: TRBV2; CDR3 protein: CASSRPGQSTDTQYF; CDR3 DNA: TGTGCCAGCAGCCGCCCGGGACAGAGCACAGATACGCAGTATTTT
clone size: .; D gene: .; J gene: TRBJ1-4; V gene: TRBV4-1; CDR3 protein: CASSQGGAGEKLFF; CDR3 DNA: TGCGCCAGCAGCCAAGGCGGGGCCGGGGAAAAACTGTTTTTT
clone size: .; D gene: .; J gene: TRBJ2-5; V gene: TRBV7-2; CDR3 protein: CASSEAGTGETQYF; CDR3 DNA: TGTGCCAGCAGCGAGGCCGGGACGGGAGAGACCCAGTACTTC
clone size: .; D gene: TRBD1; J gene: TRBJ1-2; V gene: TRBV7-8; CDR3 protein: CASSLQGAVYGYTF; CDR3 DNA: TGTGCCAGCAGCCTTCAGGGGGCGGTCTATGGCTACACCTTC
clone size: .; D gene: TRBD1; J gene: TRBJ2-3; V gene: TRBV18; CDR3 protein: CASSPLEGADTQYF; CDR3 DNA: TGTGCCAGCTCACCTCTCGAGGGGGCGGATACGCAGTATTTT
clone size: .; D gene: TRBD2; J gene: TRBJ2-3; V gene: TRBV5-6; CDR3 protein: CASSFSGRFSDTQYF; CDR3 DNA: TGTGCCAGCAGCTTCAGCGGGAGGTTCTCAGATACGCAGTATTTT
clone size: .; D gene: .; J gene: TRBJ1-6; V gene: TRBV10-2; CDR3 protein: CASNAGNNSPLHF; CDR3 DNA: TGCGCCAGCAATGCCGGGAATAATTCACCCCTCCACTTT
clone size: .; D gene: .; J gene: TRBJ1-5; V gene: TRBV27; CDR3 protein: CASSPGTAGNQPQHF; CDR3 DNA: TGTGCCAGCAGTCCCGGGACCGCCGGCAATCAGCCCCAGCATTTT
clone size: .; D gene: TRBD1; J gene: TRBJ1-6; V gene: TRBV18; CDR3 protein: CASSPQGANNSPLHF; CDR3 DNA: TGTGCCAGCTCACCACAGGGGGCGAATAATTCACCCCTCCACTTT
clone size: .; D gene: .; J gene: TRBJ1-1; V gene: TRBV5-6; CDR3 protein: CASSSQRGGNLEAFF; CDR3 DNA: TGTGCCAGCAGCTCACAAAGGGGAGGGAACCTTGAAGCTTTCTTT
clone size: .; D gene: TRBD1; J gene: TRBJ1-1; V gene: TRBV7-2; CDR3 protein: CASSVQGAMNTEAFF; CDR3 DNA: TGTGCCAGCAGCGTTCAGGGGGCTATGAACACTGAAGCTTTCTTT
clone size: .; D gene: .; J gene: TRBJ1-4; V gene: TRBV13; CDR3 protein: CASSLQGTNEKLFF; CDR3 DNA: TGTGCCAGCAGCTTACAGGGGACTAATGAAAAACTGTTTTTT
clone size: .; D gene: TRBD2; J gene: TRBJ2-5; V gene: TRBV10-3; CDR3 protein: CAISEASGGATETQYF; CDR3 DNA: TGTGCCATCAGTGAGGCTAGCGGGGGGGCCACGGAGACCCAGTACTTC
clone size: .; D gene: .; J gene: TRBJ1-3; V gene: TRBV9; CDR3 protein: CASSPQVKPFGGNTIYF; CDR3 DNA: TGTGCCAGCAGCCCTCAAGTTAAGCCTTTTGGGGGAAACACCATATATTTT
clone size: .; D gene: .; J gene: TRBJ1-3; V gene: TRBV18; CDR3 protein: CASSPGDYSGNTIYF; CDR3 DNA: TGTGCCAGCTCACCCGGGGACTACTCTGGAAACACCATATATTTT
clone size: .; D gene: TRBD2; J gene: TRBJ2-3; V gene: TRBV29-1; CDR3 protein: CSVLLLAGRTDTQYF; CDR3 DNA: TGCAGCGTCCTCTTGCTAGCGGGGCGCACAGATACGCAGTATTTT
clone size: few; D gene: .; J gene: TRBJ2-5; V gene: TRBV7-3; CDR3 protein: CASSLRPREGTQYF; CDR3 DNA: TGTGCCAGCAGCTTAAGGCCTCGTGAGGGGACCCAGTACTTC